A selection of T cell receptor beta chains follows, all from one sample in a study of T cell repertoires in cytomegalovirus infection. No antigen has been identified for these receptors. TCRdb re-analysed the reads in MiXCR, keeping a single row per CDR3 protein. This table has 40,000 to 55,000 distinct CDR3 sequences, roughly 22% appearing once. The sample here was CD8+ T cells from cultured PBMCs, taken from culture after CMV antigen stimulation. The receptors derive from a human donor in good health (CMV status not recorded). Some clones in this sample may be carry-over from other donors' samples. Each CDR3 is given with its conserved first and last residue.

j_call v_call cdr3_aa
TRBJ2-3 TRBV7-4 CASSCNLFPDTQYF
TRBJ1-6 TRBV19 CASSWAGSPLHF
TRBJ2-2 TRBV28 CASSLELGWREGTGELFF
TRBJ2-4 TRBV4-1 CASSQDRLAGGKLAKNIQYF
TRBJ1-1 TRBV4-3 CASSQAQGYTEAFF
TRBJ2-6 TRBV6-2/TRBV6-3 CASSYFRQVIAGANVLTF
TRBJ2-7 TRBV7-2 CASSPTGRGYEQYF
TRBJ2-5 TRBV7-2 CASSLFPRGPVGETQYF
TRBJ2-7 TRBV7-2 CASSSWTGLAGDEQYF
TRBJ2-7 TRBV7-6 CASSLMGQGFYEQYF
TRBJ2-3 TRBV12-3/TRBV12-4 CASRTRGKSDTQYF
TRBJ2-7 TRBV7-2 CASSLPLRVRAMDEQYF
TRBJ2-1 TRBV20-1 CSARDPPPLEFF
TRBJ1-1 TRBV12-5 CASGFATGEAFF
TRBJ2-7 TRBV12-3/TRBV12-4 CASSLRDRGNYEQYF
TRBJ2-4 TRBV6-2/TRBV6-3 CASSLPTGVKNIQYF